This T cell receptor beta chain derives from a study of T cells in Graves' hyperthyroidism and ophthalmopathy. General study points: The model foresaw ophthalmopathy a median roughly 6 months prior to onset.

It was uncontrolled infection, other autoimmune disease, pregnancy or lactation that excluded patients. Amplification targeted TCR beta CDR3 regions from RNA transcripts. Initially, a first-round RT-PCR of the TCR CDR3 employed the HTBI primer set. One entry per CDR3 protein results from TCRdb running MiXCR on the multiplex PCR reads. Here the sample spans roughly 640,000 distinct CDR3 sequences, around 16% being singletons. This clonotype was counted only a few times. Its target is not known. Germline V gene data show CDR1 as SNHLY and CDR2 as FYNNEI. V was clipped by 10 bases and J by 11 bases; unmatched bases: 14. The CDR3 is made up of 13 amino acids.

The chain links TRBV2 to TRBJ2-5; TRBD2 matches 9 bases. The sequencing sample was made of blood. This TCR came from a middle-aged woman with Graves' ophthalmopathy. The CDR3 DNA follows: TGTGCCACCAAAGCGGGAGGCCAACACGCACAGTACTTC. This sequence encodes CATKAGGQHAQYF. Complete variable domain (other parts from reference TRBV2 and TRBJ2-5): EPEVTQTPSHQVTQMGQEVILRCVPISNHLYFYWYRQILGQKVEFLVSFYNNEISEKSEIFDDQFSVERPDGSNFTLKIRSTKLEDSAMYFCATKAGGQHAQYFGPGTRLLVL.